This T cell receptor beta chain was documented in a study of PD-1 and CTLA-4 blockade in melanoma. Assay: immunoSEQ multiplex PCR; the TCRdb copy retains only in-frame clones and omits some. The sample lists about 32,000 clones, 88% seen once, with almost 6.5% in the top ten. This clone was recorded only once. Germline CDR1 reads SGHVS; CDR2 reads FNYEAQ. V lost 5 bases to trimming and J lost 6 bases; unmatched junction nucleotides: 15. The CDR3 length is 16 residues. V gene TRBV7-6 combines with J gene TRBJ1-2; 7 bases agree with TRBD1. This sequence originates from a human donor with melanoma. The material was CD8+ T cells from peripheral blood, obtained from a patient given anti-PD-1 treatment. The CDR3 nucleotides are TGTGCCAGCAGCCCTCCTGAGGACAGGCTGTCTGATGGCTACACCTTC. Its protein is CASSPPEDRLSDGYTF. Combining the CDR3 with reference TRBV7-6 and TRBJ1-2 gives the whole variable domain GAGVSQSPRYKVTKRGQDVALRCDPISGHVSLYWYRQALGQGPEFLTYFNYEAQQDKSGLPNDRFSAERPEGSISTLTIQRTEQRDSAMYRCASSPPEDRLSDGYTFGSGTRLTVV.